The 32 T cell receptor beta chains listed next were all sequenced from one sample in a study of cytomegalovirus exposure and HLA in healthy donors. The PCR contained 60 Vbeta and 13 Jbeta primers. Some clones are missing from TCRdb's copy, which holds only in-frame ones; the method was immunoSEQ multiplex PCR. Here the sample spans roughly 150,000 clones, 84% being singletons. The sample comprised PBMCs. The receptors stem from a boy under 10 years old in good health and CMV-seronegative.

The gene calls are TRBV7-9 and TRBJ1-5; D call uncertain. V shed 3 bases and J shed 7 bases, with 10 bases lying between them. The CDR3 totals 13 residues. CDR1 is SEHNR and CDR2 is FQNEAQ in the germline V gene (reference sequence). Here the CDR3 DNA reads TGTGCCAGCAGCTTGGTCGGGATCCAGCCCCAGCATTTT. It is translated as CASSLVGIQPQHF.

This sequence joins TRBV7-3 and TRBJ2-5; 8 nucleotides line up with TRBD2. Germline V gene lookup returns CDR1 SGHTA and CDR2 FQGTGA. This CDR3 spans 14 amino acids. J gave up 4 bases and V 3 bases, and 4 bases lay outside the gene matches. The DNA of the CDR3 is TGTGCCAGCAGCTTGACGGGGGGGGGAGAGACCCAGTACTTC. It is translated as CASSLTGGGETQYF.

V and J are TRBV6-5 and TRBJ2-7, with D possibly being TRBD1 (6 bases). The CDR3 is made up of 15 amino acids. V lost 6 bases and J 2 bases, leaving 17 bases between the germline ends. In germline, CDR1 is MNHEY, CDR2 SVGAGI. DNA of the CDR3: TGTGCCAGCAGCCCCCGGTTGGACAGAGCCTACGAGCAGTACTTC. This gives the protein CASSPRLDRAYEQYF.

Here the CDR3 DNA reads TGCGCCAGCAGCCTGGAGGCGGGGGGTTTACAAGAGACCCAGTACTTC. It is translated as CASSLEAGGLQETQYF. V is TRBV5-1 and J is TRBJ2-5; 8 bases are shared with TRBD2. The CDR3 extends over 16 amino acids. J lost 2 bases, V lost 4 bases, and 10 bases had no gene match. Looked up from germline, CDR1 is SGHRS and CDR2 is YFSETQ.

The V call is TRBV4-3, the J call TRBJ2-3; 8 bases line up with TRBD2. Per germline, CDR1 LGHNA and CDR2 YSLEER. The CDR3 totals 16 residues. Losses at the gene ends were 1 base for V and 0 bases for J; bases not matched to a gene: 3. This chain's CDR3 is CASSQVAGRSTDTQYF. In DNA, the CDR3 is TGCGCCAGCAGCCAAGTAGCGGGACGGAGCACAGATACGCAGTATTTT.

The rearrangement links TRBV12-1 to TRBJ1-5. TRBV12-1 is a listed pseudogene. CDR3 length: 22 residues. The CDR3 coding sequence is TGTGCCAGCAGCTTTGTGGTTTGGGTGCAGGGAGGTAGAGGGCGAAGCAATCAGCCCCAGCATTTT. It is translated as CASSFVVWVQGGRGRSNQPQHF.

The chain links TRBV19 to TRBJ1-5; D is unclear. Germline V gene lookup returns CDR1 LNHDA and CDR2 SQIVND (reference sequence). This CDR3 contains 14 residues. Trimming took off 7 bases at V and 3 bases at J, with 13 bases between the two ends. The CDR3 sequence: CASTRSEVNQPQHF. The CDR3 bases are TGTGCCAGTACACGTTCTGAGGTCAATCAGCCCCAGCATTTT.

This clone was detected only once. The CDR3 DNA is TGCGCCAGCAGCCAAGATTATTTAGTTCTGGGCCCCGAGCAGTACTTC. Translation: CASSQDYLVLGPEQYF. The chain combines TRBV4-3 with TRBJ2-7; unclear D gene. Between the trimmed V and J ends, which lost 0 bases and 6 bases, there was a span of 18 bases. The CDR3 extends over 16 amino acids. From germline, CDR1 is LGHNA and CDR2 YSLEER.

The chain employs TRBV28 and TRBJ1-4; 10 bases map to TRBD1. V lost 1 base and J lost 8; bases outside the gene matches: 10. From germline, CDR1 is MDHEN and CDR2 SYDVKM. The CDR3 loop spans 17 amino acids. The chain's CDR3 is CASSLSTSTGGREKLFF. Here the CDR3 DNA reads TGTGCCAGCAGTTTATCCACCTCGACAGGGGGCAGAGAAAAACTGTTTTTT.

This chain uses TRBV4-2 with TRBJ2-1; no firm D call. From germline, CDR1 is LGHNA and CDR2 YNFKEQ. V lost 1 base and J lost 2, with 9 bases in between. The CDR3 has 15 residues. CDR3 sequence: CASSQGRSPYNEQFF. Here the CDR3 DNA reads TGTGCCAGCAGCCAAGGGCGGAGCCCCTACAATGAGCAGTTCTTC.

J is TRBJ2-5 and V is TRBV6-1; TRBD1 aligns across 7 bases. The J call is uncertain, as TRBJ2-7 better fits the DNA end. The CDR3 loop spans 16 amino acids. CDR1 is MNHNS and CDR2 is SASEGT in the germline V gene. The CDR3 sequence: CASSEGPGTDLYEQYF. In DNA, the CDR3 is TGTGCCAGCAGTGAAGGGCCCGGGACAGACCTATACGAGCAGTACTTC.

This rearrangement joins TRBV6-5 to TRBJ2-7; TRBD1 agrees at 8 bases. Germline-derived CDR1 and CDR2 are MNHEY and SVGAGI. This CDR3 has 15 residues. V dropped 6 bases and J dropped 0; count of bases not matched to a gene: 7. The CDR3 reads CASSRQGQSSYEQYF. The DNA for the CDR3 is TGTGCCAGCAGCCGACAGGGGCAGAGCTCCTACGAGCAGTACTTC.

The CDR3 nucleotides are TGTGCCGGTCTCACGGGTTTCCTAAACACTGAAGCTTTCTTT. Protein: CAGLTGFLNTEAFF. The chain uses TRBV7-9 and TRBJ1-1; D is unclear. Germline V gene lookup returns CDR1 SEHNR and CDR2 FQNEAQ (reference sequence). Trimming left V 11 bases short and J 2 bases short, with 18 bases between. This CDR3 region has 14 residues.

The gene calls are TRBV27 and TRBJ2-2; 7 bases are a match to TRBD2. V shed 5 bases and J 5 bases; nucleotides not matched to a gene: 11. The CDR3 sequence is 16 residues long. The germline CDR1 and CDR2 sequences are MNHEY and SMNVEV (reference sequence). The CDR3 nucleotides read TGTGCCAGCAGTATCACAGCGGGGCCGGCGACCGGGGAGCTGTTTTTT. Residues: CASSITAGPATGELFF.

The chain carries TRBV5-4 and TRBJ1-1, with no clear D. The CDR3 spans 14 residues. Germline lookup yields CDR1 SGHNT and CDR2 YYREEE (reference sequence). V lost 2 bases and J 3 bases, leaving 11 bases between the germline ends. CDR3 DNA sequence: TGTGCCAGCAGCTTCCTCTCATCGGACACTGAAGCTTTCTTT. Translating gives CASSFLSSDTEAFF.

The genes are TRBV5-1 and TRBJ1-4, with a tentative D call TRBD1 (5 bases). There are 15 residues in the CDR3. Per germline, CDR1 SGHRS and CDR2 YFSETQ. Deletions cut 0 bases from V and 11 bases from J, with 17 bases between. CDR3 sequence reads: CASSLALPRNRKLFF. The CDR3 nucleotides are TGCGCCAGCAGCTTGGCCCTACCGCGGAACAGGAAACTGTTTTTT. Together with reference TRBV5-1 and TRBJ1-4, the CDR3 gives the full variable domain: KAGVTQTPRYLIKTRGQQVTLSCSPISGHRSVSWYQQTPGQGLQFLFEYFSETQRNKGNFPGRFSGRQFSNSRSEMNVSTLELGDSALYLCASSLALPRNRKLFFGSGTQLSVL.

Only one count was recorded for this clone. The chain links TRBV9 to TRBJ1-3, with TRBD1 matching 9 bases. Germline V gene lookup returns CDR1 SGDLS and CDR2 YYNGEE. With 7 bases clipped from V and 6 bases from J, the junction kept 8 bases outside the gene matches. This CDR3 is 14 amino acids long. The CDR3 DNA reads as TGTGCCAGCGCGGGAAGGGACAGGGTAAACACCATATATTTT. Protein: CASAGRDRVNTIYF.

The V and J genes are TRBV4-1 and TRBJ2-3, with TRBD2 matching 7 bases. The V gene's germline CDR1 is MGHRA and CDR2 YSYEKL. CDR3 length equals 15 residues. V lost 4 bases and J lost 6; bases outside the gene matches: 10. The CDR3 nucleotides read TGCGCCAGCAGCCCCCCAGCGGGGTTCGAGGATACGCAGTATTTT. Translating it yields CASSPPAGFEDTQYF.

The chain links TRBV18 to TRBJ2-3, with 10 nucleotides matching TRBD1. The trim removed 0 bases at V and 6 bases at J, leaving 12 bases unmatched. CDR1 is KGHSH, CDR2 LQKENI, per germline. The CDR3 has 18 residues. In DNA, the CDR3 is TGTGCCAGCTCACCACCCGGCTTGACAGGGGGCAAATGGGATACGCAGTATTTT. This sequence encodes CASSPPGLTGGKWDTQYF.

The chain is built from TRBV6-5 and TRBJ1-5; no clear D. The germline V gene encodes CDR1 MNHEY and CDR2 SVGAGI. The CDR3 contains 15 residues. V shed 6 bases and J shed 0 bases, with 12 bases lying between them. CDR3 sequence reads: CASRQKRGSNQPQHF. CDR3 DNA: TGTGCCAGCAGACAAAAGCGGGGTAGCAATCAGCCCCAGCATTTT.

CDR3 nucleotides: TGTGCCAGCAGCTTACCGGCAGGGTGGAACACTGAAGCTTTCTTT. Residues: CASSLPAGWNTEAFF. The V call is TRBV7-9, the J call TRBJ1-1; tentatively, D is TRBD1 (5 bases). The CDR3 spans 15 residues. Trimming took off 2 bases at V and 1 base at J, with 11 bases between the two ends. Germline loops: CDR1 SEHNR, CDR2 FQNEAQ (reference sequence).

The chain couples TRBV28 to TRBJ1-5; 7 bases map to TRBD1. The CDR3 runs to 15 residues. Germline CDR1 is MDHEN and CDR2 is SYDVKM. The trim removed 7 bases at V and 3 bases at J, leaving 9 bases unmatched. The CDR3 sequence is CASNPGQAYNQPQHF. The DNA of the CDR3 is TGTGCCAGCAACCCAGGACAGGCGTACAATCAGCCCCAGCATTTT.

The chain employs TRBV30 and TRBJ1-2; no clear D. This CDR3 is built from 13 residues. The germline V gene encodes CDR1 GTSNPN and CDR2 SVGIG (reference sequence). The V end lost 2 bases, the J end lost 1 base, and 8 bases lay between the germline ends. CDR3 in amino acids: CAWSTGLNYGYTF. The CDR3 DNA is TGTGCCTGGAGTACGGGTCTTAACTATGGCTACACCTTC.

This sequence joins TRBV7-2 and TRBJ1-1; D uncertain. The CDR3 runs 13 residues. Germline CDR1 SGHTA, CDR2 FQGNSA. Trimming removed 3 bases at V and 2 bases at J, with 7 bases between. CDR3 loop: CASSFTGNTEAFF. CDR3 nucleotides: TGTGCCAGCAGCTTTACGGGAAACACTGAAGCTTTCTTT.

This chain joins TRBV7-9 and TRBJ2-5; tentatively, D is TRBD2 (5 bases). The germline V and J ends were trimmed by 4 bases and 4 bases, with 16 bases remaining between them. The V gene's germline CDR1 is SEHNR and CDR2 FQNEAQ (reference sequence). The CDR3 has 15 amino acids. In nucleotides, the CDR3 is TGTGCCAGCAGCTCCCGTGTCCTAGCCGGAGAGACCCAGTACTTC. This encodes CASSSRVLAGETQYF.

CDR3 protein: CASSLASYARYTF. In DNA form, the CDR3 reads TGTGCCAGCAGCTTAGCGTCCTATGCCAGGTACACCTTC. The chain uses TRBV7-6 and TRBJ1-2; D remains unclear. This CDR3 region has 13 residues. Germline V lookup: CDR1 SGHVS, CDR2 FNYEAQ. V was cut by 0 bases and J by 11 bases, with 13 bases left in between.

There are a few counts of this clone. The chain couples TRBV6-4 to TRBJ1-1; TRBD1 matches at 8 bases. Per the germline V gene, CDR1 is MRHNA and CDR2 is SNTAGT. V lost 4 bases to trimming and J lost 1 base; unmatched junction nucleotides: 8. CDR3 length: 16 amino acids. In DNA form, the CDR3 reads TGTGCCAGCAGTGCGACGGACGGACAGGGGAACACTGAAGCTTTCTTT. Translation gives CASSATDGQGNTEAFF.

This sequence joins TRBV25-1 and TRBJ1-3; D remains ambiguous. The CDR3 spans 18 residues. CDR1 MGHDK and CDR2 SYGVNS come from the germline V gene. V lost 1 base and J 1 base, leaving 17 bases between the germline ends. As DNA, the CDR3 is TGTGCCAGCAGTGAATTTCGGGTCGGCGTATCGTCTGGAAACACCATATATTTT. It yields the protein CASSEFRVGVSSGNTIYF.

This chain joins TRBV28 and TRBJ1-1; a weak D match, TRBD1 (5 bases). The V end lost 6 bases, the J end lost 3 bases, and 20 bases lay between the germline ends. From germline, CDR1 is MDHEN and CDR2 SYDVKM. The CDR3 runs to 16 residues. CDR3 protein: CASRALGTPGDTEAFF. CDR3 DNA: TGTGCCAGCAGAGCCCTCGGGACGCCGGGGGACACTGAAGCTTTCTTT.

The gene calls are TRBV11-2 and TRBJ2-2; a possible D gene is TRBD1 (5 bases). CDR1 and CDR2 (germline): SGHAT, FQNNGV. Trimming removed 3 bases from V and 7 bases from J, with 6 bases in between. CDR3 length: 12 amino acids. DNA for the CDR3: TGTGCCAGCAGCTTGCAGGGCGGGGAGCTGTTTTTT. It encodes CASSLQGGELFF.

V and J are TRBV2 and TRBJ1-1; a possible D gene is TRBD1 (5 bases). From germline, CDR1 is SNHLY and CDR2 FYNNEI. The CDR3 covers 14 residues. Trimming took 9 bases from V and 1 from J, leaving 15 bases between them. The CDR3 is CASVAGQPNTEAFF. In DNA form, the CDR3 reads TGTGCCAGTGTTGCGGGGCAGCCGAACACTGAAGCTTTCTTT.

CDR3: CASSLGTTGGGYTF. The CDR3 DNA sequence: TGTGCCAGCAGCTTGGGGACTACAGGGGGGGGCTACACCTTC. This chain joins TRBV7-8 and TRBJ1-2, with 8 bases fitting TRBD1. Germline values: CDR1 SGHVS, CDR2 FQNEAQ. The CDR3 is 14 residues long. The ends lost 3 bases at V and 8 bases at J; junction bases unmatched: 8.